This TCR beta chain stems from a study of T cells in Graves' hyperthyroidism and ophthalmopathy. V was pared by 5 bases and J by 4 bases, with 8 bases of the junction left unmatched. The CDR3 runs to 14 residues. The germline gives CDR1 SGHTA, CDR2 FQGNSA. From RNA transcripts, TCR beta CDR3 regions were amplified. Carried out on the TCR CDR3, a first-round RT-PCR used the HTBI primer set. TCRdb recomputed calls from the multiplex PCR reads with MiXCR, one row per CDR3 protein. The sample lists approximately 690,000 distinct CDR3 sequences, less than 25% occurring once. In this sample, this clonotype turned up many times. Its antigen is currently unknown. Patients were excluded for uncontrolled infection, other autoimmune disease, pregnancy or lactation. Notes on the study in general: Within blood appeared most thyroid clonotypes that had expanded above 0.001.

The V call is TRBV7-2, the J call TRBJ2-7; 7 nucleotides line up with TRBD2. This sequence originates from a man younger than 40 with Graves' ophthalmopathy. The specimen sequenced was blood. CDR3 sequence (DNA): TGTGCCAGCAGCGGGGGGACTACCGCTTACGAGCAGTACTTC. Translation gives CASSGGTTAYEQYF.